The 15 T cell receptor beta chains presented below share a single source sample, sequenced in a study of blood T cell repertoires in COVID-19. Profiling relied on immunoSEQ multiplex PCR, and the TCRdb table lists in-frame clones only, not all of them. The data contain about 80,000 clones, approximately 91% of them singletons. The sample comprised peripheral blood. The receptor set was obtained from a man between 65 and 85 years old with acute or convalescent COVID-19.

The chain is built from TRBV29-1 and TRBJ2-3; D is undetermined. Trimming took 3 bases from V and 0 from J, leaving 7 bases between them. The CDR3 contains 13 residues. The germline V gene has CDR1 SQVTM and CDR2 ANQGSEA. CDR3 sequence (DNA): TGCAGCGTTGAGCTCGGTAGCACAGATACGCAGTATTTT. Its translation is CSVELGSTDTQYF.

The J gene is TRBJ2-1, the V gene TRBV18; tentatively, D is TRBD1 (5 bases). The CDR3 is 15 amino acids. Trimming took off 0 bases at V and 4 bases at J, with 10 bases between the two ends. Germline CDR1 reads KGHSH; CDR2 reads LQKENI. The CDR3 coding sequence is TGTGCCAGCTCACCACCGGCTCAGGGATACAATGAGCAGTTCTTC. As protein: CASSPPAQGYNEQFF.

This sequence joins TRBV28 and TRBJ1-5, with D possibly TRBD1 on 5 matching bases. The germline CDR1 and CDR2 sequences are MDHEN and SYDVKM. The CDR3 length is 16 residues. Trimming took off 4 bases at V and 0 bases at J, with 13 bases between the two ends. CDR3 sequence: CASSSGQGYSNQPQHF. CDR3 nucleotides: TGTGCCAGCAGTTCCGGGCAGGGCTATAGCAATCAGCCCCAGCATTTT.

V and J are TRBV6-5 and TRBJ2-7, with D possibly being TRBD1 (5 bases). Trimming shortened V by 6 bases and J by 3 bases, and 12 bases separated the two germline ends. Germline-derived CDR1 and CDR2 are MNHEY and SVGAGI. The CDR3 spans 13 residues. CDR3 residues: CASSRQSFYEQYF. In DNA form, the CDR3 reads TGTGCCAGCAGCAGACAGAGCTTCTACGAGCAGTACTTC.

The DNA of the CDR3 is TGCAGTGCTAGTGGCAGGGGGCCTAGCACAGATACGCAGTATTTT. It encodes CSASGRGPSTDTQYF. The chain employs TRBV20-1 and TRBJ2-3, with TRBD1 matching over 8 bases. The CDR3 extends over 15 amino acids. Trimming removed 3 bases from V and 0 bases from J; junction bases left unmatched: 5. Germline loops: CDR1 DFQATT, CDR2 SNEGSKA (reference sequence).

The rearrangement links TRBV11-2 to TRBJ2-2; a weak D match, TRBD1 (5 bases). The CDR3 has 15 amino acids. Germline loops: CDR1 SGHAT, CDR2 FQNNGV. Trimming pared 1 base from V and 2 bases from J, leaving 8 bases between. CDR3 nucleotide sequence: TGTGCCAGCAGCTTAGGAGACAGAAACACCGGGGAGCTGTTTTTT. Protein product: CASSLGDRNTGELFF.

J is TRBJ1-5 and V is TRBV19, with 7 bases fitting TRBD1. This CDR3 is built from 16 residues. V lost 3 bases and J lost 6; bases outside the gene matches: 11. CDR1 and CDR2 (germline): LNHDA, SQIVND (reference sequence). The CDR3 sequence: CASSMSTGPAGQPQHF. Written as DNA, the CDR3 is TGTGCCAGTAGTATGTCGACAGGGCCGGCGGGTCAGCCCCAGCATTTT.

V is TRBV28 and J is TRBJ2-5, with D possibly being TRBD2 (6 bases). V lost 6 bases and J 5 bases, leaving 19 bases between the germline ends. The CDR3 loop spans 15 amino acids. Germline loops: CDR1 MDHEN, CDR2 SYDVKM. CDR3 amino acids: CASSLRGNKWETQYF. In nucleotides, the CDR3 is TGTGCCAGCAGCCTCCGGGGGAATAAATGGGAGACCCAGTACTTC. The full variable domain, rest sourced from reference TRBV28 and TRBJ2-5, is DVKVTQSSRYLVKRTGEKVFLECVQDMDHENMFWYRQDPGLGLRLIYFSYDVKMKEKGDIPEGYSVSREKKERFSLILESASTNQTSMYLCASSLRGNKWETQYFGPGTRLLVL.

The CDR3 spells CASSRRPTEAFF. As DNA, the CDR3 is TGTGCCAGCAGTAGGCGGCCCACTGAAGCTTTCTTT. The chain couples TRBV6-5 to TRBJ1-1; no firm D call. The V end lost 5 bases, the J end lost 4 bases, and 8 bases lay between the germline ends. CDR1 and CDR2 (germline): MNHEY, SVGAGI. The CDR3 runs 12 residues.

J is TRBJ2-7 and V is TRBV2; TRBD2 is a possible D gene (6 bases). Deletions cut 7 bases from V and 6 bases from J, with 19 bases between. The CDR3 has 14 amino acids. Per the germline V gene, CDR1 is SNHLY and CDR2 is FYNNEI. The CDR3 nucleotides read TGTGCCAGCACCCTCGGAGGGCAGGGTTTCGAGCAGTACTTC. Its protein product is CASTLGGQGFEQYF.

This chain connects TRBV5-4 to TRBJ2-7, with 10 bases lining up with TRBD1. V shed 2 bases, J shed 5 bases, and the junction held 7 bases outside the gene matches. The CDR3 loop spans 15 amino acids. CDR1 SGHNT and CDR2 YYREEE come from the germline V gene (reference sequence). CDR3 nucleotide sequence: TGTGCCAGCAGCTTAGGACAGGGGGATCTTAACGAGCAGTACTTC. Amino acids: CASSLGQGDLNEQYF.

V usage is TRBV6-1 and J usage is TRBJ1-2, with TRBD1 matching 8 bases. This CDR3 region has 16 residues. Germline CDR1 MNHNS, CDR2 SASEGT. J lost 4 bases, V lost 0 bases, and 7 bases had no gene match. The CDR3 here is CASSEAAGGKTYGYTF. The CDR3 nucleotides read TGTGCCAGCAGTGAAGCGGCAGGGGGCAAGACCTATGGCTACACCTTC.

The genes are TRBV28 and TRBJ2-1, with TRBD2 matching 14 bases. Germline loops: CDR1 MDHEN, CDR2 SYDVKM. The CDR3 totals 17 residues. The V and J ends lost 1 base and 9 bases, in that order; junction bases with no gene match: 8. Here the CDR3 reads CASSLLTSGRAKGEQFF. CDR3 nucleotides: TGTGCCAGCAGTTTATTGACTAGCGGGAGGGCCAAGGGTGAGCAGTTCTTC.

This chain links TRBV5-4 with TRBJ1-6; D might be TRBD1 (6 bases). From germline, CDR1 is SGHNT and CDR2 YYREEE (reference sequence). V was cut by 7 bases and J by 6 bases, with 14 bases left in between. The CDR3 is 14 residues long. CDR3: CASHGGLSNSPLHF. The CDR3 region has the DNA TGTGCCAGCCACGGGGGGCTAAGTAATTCACCCCTCCACTTT.

This chain links TRBV3-1 (or the pseudogene TRBV3-2) with TRBJ1-1; TRBD1 might be the D (5 bases). V was clipped by 1 base and J by 6 bases, with 15 bases between them. The CDR3 has 15 amino acids. CDR1 is LGHDT, CDR2 YNNKEL, per germline (reference sequence). CDR3 sequence: CASSQVWQGGAEAFF. CDR3 DNA: TGTGCCAGCAGCCAAGTGTGGCAGGGCGGCGCTGAAGCTTTCTTT.